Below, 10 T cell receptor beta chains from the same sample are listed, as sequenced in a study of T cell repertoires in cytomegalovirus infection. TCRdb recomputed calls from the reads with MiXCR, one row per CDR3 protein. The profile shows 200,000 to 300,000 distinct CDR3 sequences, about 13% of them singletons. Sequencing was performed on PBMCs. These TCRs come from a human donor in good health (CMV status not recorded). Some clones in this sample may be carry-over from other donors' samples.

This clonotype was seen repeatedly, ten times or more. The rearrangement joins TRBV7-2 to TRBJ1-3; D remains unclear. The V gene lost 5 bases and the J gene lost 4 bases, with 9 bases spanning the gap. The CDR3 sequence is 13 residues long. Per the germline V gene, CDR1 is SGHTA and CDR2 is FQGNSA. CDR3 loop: CASSPESGNTIYF. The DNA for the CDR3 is TGTGCCAGCAGCCCAGAGTCCGGAAACACCATATATTTT.

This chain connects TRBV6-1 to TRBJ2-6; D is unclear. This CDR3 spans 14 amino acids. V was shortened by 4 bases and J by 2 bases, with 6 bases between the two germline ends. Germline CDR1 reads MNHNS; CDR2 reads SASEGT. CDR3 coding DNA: TGTGCCAGCAGTGCCCTCCCTGGGGCCAACGTCCTGACTTTC. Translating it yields CASSALPGANVLTF.

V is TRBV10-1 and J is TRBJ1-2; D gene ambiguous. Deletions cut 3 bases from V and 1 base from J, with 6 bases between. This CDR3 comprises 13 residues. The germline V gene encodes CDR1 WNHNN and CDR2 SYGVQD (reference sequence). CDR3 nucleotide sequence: TGCGCCAGCAGTGATGGGGTTAACTATGGCTACACCTTC. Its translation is CASSDGVNYGYTF.

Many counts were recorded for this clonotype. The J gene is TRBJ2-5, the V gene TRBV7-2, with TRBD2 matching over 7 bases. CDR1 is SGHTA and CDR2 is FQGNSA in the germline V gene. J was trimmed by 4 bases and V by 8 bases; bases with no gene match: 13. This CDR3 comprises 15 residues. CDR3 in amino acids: CASVRWAGASETQYF. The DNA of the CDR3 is TGTGCCAGCGTTCGTTGGGCGGGAGCATCAGAGACCCAGTACTTC.

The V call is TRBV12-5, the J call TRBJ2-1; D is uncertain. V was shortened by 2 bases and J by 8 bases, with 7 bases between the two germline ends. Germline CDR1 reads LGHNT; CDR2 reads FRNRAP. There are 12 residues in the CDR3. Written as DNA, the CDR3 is TGTGCTAGTGGTTTGCTGGCAGATGAGCAGTTCTTC. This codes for CASGLLADEQFF.

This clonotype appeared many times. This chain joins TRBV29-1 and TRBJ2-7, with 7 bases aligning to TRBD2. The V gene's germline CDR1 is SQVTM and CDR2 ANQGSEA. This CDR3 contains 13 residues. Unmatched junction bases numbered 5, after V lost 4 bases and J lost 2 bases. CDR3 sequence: CSVVLAAPYEQYF. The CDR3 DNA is TGCAGCGTTGTGCTAGCGGCACCCTACGAGCAGTACTTC.

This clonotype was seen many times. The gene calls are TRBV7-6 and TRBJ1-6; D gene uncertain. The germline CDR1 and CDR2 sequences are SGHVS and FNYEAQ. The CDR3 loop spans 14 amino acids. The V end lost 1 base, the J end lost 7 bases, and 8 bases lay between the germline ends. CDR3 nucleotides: TGTGCCAGCAGCTTAGAGGCTGGGAATTCACCCCTCCACTTT. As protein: CASSLEAGNSPLHF.

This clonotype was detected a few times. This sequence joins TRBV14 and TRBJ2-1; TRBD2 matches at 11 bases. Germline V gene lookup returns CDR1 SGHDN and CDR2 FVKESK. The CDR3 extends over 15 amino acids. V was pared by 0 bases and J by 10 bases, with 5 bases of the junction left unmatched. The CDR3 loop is CASSQELLAGEEQFF. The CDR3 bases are TGTGCCAGCAGCCAAGAGTTACTAGCGGGAGAAGAGCAGTTCTTC. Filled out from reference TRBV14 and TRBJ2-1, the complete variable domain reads EAGVTQFPSHSVIEKGQTVTLRCDPISGHDNLYWYRRVMGKEIKFLLHFVKESKQDESGMPNNRFLAERTGGTYSTLKVQPAELEDSGVYFCASSQELLAGEEQFFGPGTRLTVL.

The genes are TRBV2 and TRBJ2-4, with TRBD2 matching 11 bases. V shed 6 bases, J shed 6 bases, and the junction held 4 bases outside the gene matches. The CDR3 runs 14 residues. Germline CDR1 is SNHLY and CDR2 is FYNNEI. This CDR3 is CASRDSGGGNIQYF. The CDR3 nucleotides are TGTGCCAGCAGAGATAGCGGGGGGGGAAACATTCAGTACTTC.

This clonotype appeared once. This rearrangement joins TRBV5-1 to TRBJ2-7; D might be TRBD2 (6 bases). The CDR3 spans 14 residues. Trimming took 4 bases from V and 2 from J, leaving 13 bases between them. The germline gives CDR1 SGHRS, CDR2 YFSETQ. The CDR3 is CASSPLGLTYEQYF. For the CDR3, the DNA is TGCGCCAGCAGCCCCCTCGGACTAACCTACGAGCAGTACTTC.